These T cell receptor beta chains were read from a single sample in a study of T cell responses to AZD1222 COVID-19 vaccine. The data were produced by immunoSEQ multiplex PCR, yet TCRdb's version contains in-frame clones alone and is incomplete. The data show tens of thousands of clones, roughly 90% seen once. The material was peripheral blood, obtained 28 days after the second AZD1222 dose. These receptors were obtained from an adult who received the AZD1222 COVID-19 vaccine. Each CDR3 is given with its conserved first and last residue. A D gene is named only where the DNA matches it firmly. Part of the rows lack a size; the others show once, few, many or a class for expanded clones.

v_call: TRBV5-1
clone_size: NA
j_call: TRBJ2-5
cdr3_length: 15
d_call: TRBD1
cdr3_aa: CASSPKTGNQETQYF
cdr3_nt: TGCGCCAGCAGCCCGAAGACAGGGAATCAAGAGACCCAGTACTTC

v_call: TRBV11-2
clone_size: NA
j_call: TRBJ1-4
cdr3_length: 15
d_call: NA
cdr3_aa: CASSLVGATNEKLFF
cdr3_nt: TGTGCCAGCAGCTTAGTTGGTGCCACTAATGAAAAACTGTTTTTT

v_call: TRBV5-1
clone_size: NA
j_call: TRBJ1-2
cdr3_length: 15
d_call: TRBD1
cdr3_aa: CASSLQQGEGYGYTF
cdr3_nt: TGCGCCAGCAGCTTGCAACAGGGGGAGGGCTATGGCTACACCTTC

v_call: TRBV19
clone_size: NA
j_call: TRBJ1-1
cdr3_length: 12
d_call: NA
cdr3_aa: CASSIRPFSAFF
cdr3_nt: TGTGCCAGTAGTATAAGGCCGTTCTCTGCTTTCTTT

v_call: TRBV30
clone_size: NA
j_call: TRBJ2-4
cdr3_length: 13
d_call: NA
cdr3_aa: CAWTNGPKNIQYF
cdr3_nt: TGTGCCTGGACGAACGGTCCCAAAAACATTCAGTACTTC

v_call: TRBV5-4
clone_size: NA
j_call: TRBJ2-7
cdr3_length: 13
d_call: NA
cdr3_aa: CASSAPGTYEQYF
cdr3_nt: TGTGCCAGCAGCGCCCCCGGGACCTACGAGCAGTACTTC

v_call: TRBV18
clone_size: NA
j_call: TRBJ1-2
cdr3_length: 15
d_call: NA
cdr3_aa: CASSRDGQWAGGYTF
cdr3_nt: TGTGCCAGCTCCCGAGACGGCCAGTGGGCGGGAGGCTACACCTTC

v_call: TRBV7-3
clone_size: medium-sized
j_call: TRBJ2-1
cdr3_length: 13
d_call: NA
cdr3_aa: CASSTGTVDEQFF
cdr3_nt: TGTGCCAGCAGCACTGGGACTGTCGATGAGCAGTTCTTC

v_call: TRBV9
clone_size: NA
j_call: TRBJ2-5
cdr3_length: 15
d_call: TRBD2
cdr3_aa: CASSVSGSGGETQYF
cdr3_nt: TGTGCCAGCAGCGTTAGCGGGAGTGGGGGAGAGACCCAGTACTTC

v_call: TRBV3-1/TRBV3-2
clone_size: few
j_call: TRBJ1-1
cdr3_length: 13
d_call: NA
cdr3_aa: CASSSTGNTEAFF
cdr3_nt: TGTGCCAGCAGTTCGACAGGGAACACTGAAGCTTTCTTT

v_call: TRBV6-5
clone_size: NA
j_call: TRBJ1-1
cdr3_length: 15
d_call: NA
cdr3_aa: CASRKGEMGNTEAFF
cdr3_nt: TGTGCCAGCAGGAAGGGGGAGATGGGGAACACTGAAGCTTTCTTT

v_call: TRBV4-1
clone_size: NA
j_call: TRBJ1-5
cdr3_length: 16
d_call: TRBD1
cdr3_aa: CASKGGLGQGDQPQHF
cdr3_nt: TGCGCCAGCAAAGGAGGGTTAGGACAGGGAGATCAGCCCCAGCATTTT

v_call: TRBV7-2
clone_size: NA
j_call: TRBJ2-3
cdr3_length: 16
d_call: TRBD2
cdr3_aa: CASSLGSGRAPDTQYF
cdr3_nt: TGTGCCAGCAGCTTAGGGAGCGGGAGGGCCCCAGATACGCAGTATTTT

v_call: TRBV29-1
clone_size: NA
j_call: TRBJ2-3
cdr3_length: 15
d_call: NA
cdr3_aa: CSVEDPDGGLDTQYF
cdr3_nt: TGCAGCGTTGAAGATCCGGACGGGGGATTGGATACGCAGTATTTT

v_call: TRBV30
clone_size: NA
j_call: TRBJ2-7
cdr3_length: 14
d_call: TRBD2
cdr3_aa: CAWTAGGSSYEQYF
cdr3_nt: TGTGCCTGGACCGCGGGGGGGAGCTCCTACGAGCAGTACTTC

v_call: TRBV3-1/TRBV3-2
clone_size: NA
j_call: TRBJ2-7
cdr3_length: 17
d_call: TRBD2
cdr3_aa: CASSHEVVVAGIGEQYF
cdr3_nt: TGTGCCAGCAGTCACGAAGTGGTAGTAGCGGGAATCGGCGAGCAGTACTTC

v_call: TRBV15
clone_size: NA
j_call: TRBJ2-2
cdr3_length: 15
d_call: TRBD2
cdr3_aa: CATLGTSGNTGELFF
cdr3_nt: TGTGCCACACTAGGGACTAGCGGAAACACCGGGGAGCTGTTTTTT

v_call: TRBV7-9
clone_size: few
j_call: TRBJ1-5
cdr3_length: 15
d_call: NA
cdr3_aa: CASSQSRGGNQPQHF
cdr3_nt: TGTGCCAGCAGCCAGAGTCGGGGAGGCAATCAGCCCCAGCATTTT

v_call: TRBV14
clone_size: NA
j_call: TRBJ1-2
cdr3_length: 18
d_call: TRBD1
cdr3_aa: CASSQDPVRAGGLYGYTF
cdr3_nt: TGTGCCAGCAGCCAAGATCCGGTTAGGGCAGGGGGCCTCTATGGCTACACCTTC

v_call: TRBV6-4
clone_size: NA
j_call: TRBJ1-1
cdr3_length: 13
d_call: NA
cdr3_aa: CASRQFGNTEAFF
cdr3_nt: TGTGCCAGCAGACAGTTTGGGAACACTGAAGCTTTCTTT